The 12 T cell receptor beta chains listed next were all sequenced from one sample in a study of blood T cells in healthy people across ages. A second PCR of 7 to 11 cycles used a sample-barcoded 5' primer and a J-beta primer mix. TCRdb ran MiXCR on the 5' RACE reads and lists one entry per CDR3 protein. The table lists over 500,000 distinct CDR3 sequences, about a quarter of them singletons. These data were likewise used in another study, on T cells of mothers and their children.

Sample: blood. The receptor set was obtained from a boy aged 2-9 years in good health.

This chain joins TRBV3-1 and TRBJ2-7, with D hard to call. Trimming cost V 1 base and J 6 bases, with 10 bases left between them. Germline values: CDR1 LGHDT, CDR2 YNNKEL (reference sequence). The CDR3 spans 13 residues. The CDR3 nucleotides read TGTGCCAGCAGCCAAGTGGGTGCGGCCGAGCAGTACTTC. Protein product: CASSQVGAAEQYF.

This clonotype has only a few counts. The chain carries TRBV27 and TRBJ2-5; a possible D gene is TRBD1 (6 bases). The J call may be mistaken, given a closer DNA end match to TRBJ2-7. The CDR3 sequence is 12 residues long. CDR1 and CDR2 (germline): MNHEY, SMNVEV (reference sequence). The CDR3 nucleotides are TGTGCCAGCGGACAGCTACACTACGAGCAGTACTTC. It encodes CASGQLHYEQYF.

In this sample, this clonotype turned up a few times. DNA of the CDR3: TGCAGTGCTAGAGATCTAGCGGGGGCCGGCGATACGCAGTATTTT. Translating it yields CSARDLAGAGDTQYF. The gene calls are TRBV20-1 and TRBJ2-3; 10 bases match TRBD2. Germline assignment: CDR1 DFQATT and CDR2 SNEGSKA (reference sequence). J gave up 6 bases and V 0 bases, and 6 bases lay outside the gene matches. The CDR3 consists of 15 residues.

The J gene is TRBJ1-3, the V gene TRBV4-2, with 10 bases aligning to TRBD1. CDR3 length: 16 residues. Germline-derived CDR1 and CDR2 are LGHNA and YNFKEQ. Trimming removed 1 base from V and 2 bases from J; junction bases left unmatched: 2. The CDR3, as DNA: TGTGCCAGCAGCCAAGGACAGGGGGCGACTGGAAACACCATATATTTT. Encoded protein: CASSQGQGATGNTIYF.

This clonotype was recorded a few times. The CDR3 is CASSLAETAGANVLTF. CDR3 coding DNA: TGCGCCAGCAGCTTGGCTGAAACCGCTGGGGCCAACGTCCTGACTTTC. The gene calls are TRBV5-1 and TRBJ2-6; no clear D gene. Looked up from germline, CDR1 is SGHRS and CDR2 is YFSETQ. The CDR3 has 16 residues. V lost 0 bases, J lost 2 bases, and 9 bases lay in between.

CDR3 coding DNA: TGTGCCAGCAGCTCAGGACAGGGGGAAGGTTATGGCTACACCTTC. It specifies CASSSGQGEGYGYTF. The V and J genes are TRBV7-9 and TRBJ1-2, with 10 bases identical to TRBD1. Germline values: CDR1 SEHNR, CDR2 FQNEAQ (reference sequence). CDR3 size: 15 residues. With V trimmed by 4 bases and J by 5 bases, 7 bases remained unmatched.

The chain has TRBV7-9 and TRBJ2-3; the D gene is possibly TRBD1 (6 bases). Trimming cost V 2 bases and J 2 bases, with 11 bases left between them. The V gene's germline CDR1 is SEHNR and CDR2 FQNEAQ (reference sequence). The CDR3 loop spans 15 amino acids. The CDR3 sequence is CASSLRGLATDTQYF. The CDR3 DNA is TGTGCCAGCAGCTTAAGGGGGTTGGCCACAGATACGCAGTATTTT.

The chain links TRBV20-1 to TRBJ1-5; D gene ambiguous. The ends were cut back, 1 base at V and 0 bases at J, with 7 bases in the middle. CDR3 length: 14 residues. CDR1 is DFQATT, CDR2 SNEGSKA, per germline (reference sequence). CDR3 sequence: CSARGGNSNQPQHF. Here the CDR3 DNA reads TGCAGTGCTAGAGGGGGTAATAGCAATCAGCCCCAGCATTTT.

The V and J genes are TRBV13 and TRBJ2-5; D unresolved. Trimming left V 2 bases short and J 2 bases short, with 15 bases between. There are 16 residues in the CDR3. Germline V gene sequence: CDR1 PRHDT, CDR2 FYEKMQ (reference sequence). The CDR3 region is CASSLPGEESQETQYF. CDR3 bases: TGTGCCAGCAGCTTACCGGGTGAGGAAAGTCAAGAGACCCAGTACTTC. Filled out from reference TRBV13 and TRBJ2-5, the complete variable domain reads AAGVIQSPRHLIKEKRETATLKCYPIPRHDTVYWYQQGPGQDPQFLISFYEKMQSDKGSIPDRFSAQQFSDYHSELNMSSLELGDSALYFCASSLPGEESQETQYFGPGTRLLVL.

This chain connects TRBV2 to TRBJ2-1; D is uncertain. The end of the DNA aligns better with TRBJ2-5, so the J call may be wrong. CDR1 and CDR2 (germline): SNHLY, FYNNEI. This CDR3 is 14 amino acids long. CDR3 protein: CASSARQLQETQYF. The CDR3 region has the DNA TGTGCCAGCAGTGCGCGACAACTACAAGAGACCCAGTACTTC.

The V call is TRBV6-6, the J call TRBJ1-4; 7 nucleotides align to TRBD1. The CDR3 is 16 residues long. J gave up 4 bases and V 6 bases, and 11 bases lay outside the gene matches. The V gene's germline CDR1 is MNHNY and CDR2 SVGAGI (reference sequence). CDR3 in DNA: TGTGCCAGCAGATTTGTACAGGGGACTTTTAATGAAAAACTGTTTTTT. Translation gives CASRFVQGTFNEKLFF.

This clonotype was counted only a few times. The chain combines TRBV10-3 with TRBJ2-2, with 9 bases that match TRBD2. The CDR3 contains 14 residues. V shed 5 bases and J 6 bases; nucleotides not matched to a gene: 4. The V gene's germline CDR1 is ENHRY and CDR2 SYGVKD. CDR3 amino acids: CAISSGGHPGELFF. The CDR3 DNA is TGTGCCATCAGTAGCGGGGGGCATCCCGGGGAGCTGTTTTTT.